This TCR beta chain was recorded in a study of CD8 T cells in Susac syndrome. RNA was extracted with the RNeasy kit, and a quantity of roughly 0.5 to 1 ug was reverse transcribed using random hexamers. TCRdb redid the calling of the immunoSEQ multiplex PCR reads with MiXCR, one entry per CDR3 protein. The repertoire holds about 120,000 distinct CDR3 sequences, with 94% as singletons. There are 13 residues in the CDR3. V gave up 7 bases and J gave up 5 bases, with 12 bases separating them. Germline assignment: CDR1 MNHEY and CDR2 SVGEGT. This clonotype has just one count. This receptor was taken from a human donor in good health. The chain recombines TRBV6-2 or TRBV6-3 with TRBJ1-5, with D possibly TRBD1 on 6 matching bases. The sample taken for sequencing was CD4+ T cells from PBMCs. The CDR3 bases are TGTGCCAGCACCGGAAGGGGGGATCAGCCCCAGCATTTT. Translation gives CASTGRGDQPQHF.